The present T cell receptor beta chain was sequenced within a study of T cells in Graves' hyperthyroidism and ophthalmopathy. Across the whole study: Peripheral blood specimens were obtained at initial diagnosis, prior to any treatment.

Exclusion of a patient resulted from uncontrolled infection, other autoimmune disease, pregnancy or lactation. TCR beta CDR3 regions were amplified from RNA transcripts. During a first-round RT-PCR of the TCR CDR3, the HTBI primer set was used. One entry per CDR3 protein results from TCRdb running MiXCR on the multiplex PCR reads. Among 200,000 to 250,000 distinct CDR3 sequences listed, 16% were seen once. This CDR3 spans 18 amino acids. The J segment lost 2 bases and the V segment lost 0 bases, leaving 6 bases of the junction unmatched. Germline CDR1 and CDR2: DFQATT and SNEGSKA (reference sequence). This clonotype has a count of ten or more.

Material for sequencing was blood. This receptor was obtained from a woman aged 18-29 years with Graves' ophthalmopathy. The chain is built from TRBV20-1 and TRBJ2-2, with 13 bases aligning to TRBD2. CDR3 nucleotide sequence: TGCAGTGCTAGAGATAGGACTAGCGGGAGAGCAAACACCGGGGAGCTGTTTTTT. Translated, it gives CSARDRTSGRANTGELFF.